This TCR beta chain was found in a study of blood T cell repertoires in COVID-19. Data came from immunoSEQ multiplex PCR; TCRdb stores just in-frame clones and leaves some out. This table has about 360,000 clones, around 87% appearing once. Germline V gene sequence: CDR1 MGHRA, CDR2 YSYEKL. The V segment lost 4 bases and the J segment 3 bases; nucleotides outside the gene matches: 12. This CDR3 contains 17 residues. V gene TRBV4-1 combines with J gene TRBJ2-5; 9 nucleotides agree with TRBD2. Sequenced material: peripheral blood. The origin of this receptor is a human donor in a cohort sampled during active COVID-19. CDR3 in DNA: TGCGCCAGCAGCCGCCGACTCGTAGCGGGGGAAGAAGAGACCCAGTACTTC. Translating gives CASSRRLVAGEEETQYF.